Shown below are 2 T cell receptor beta chains from a single sample sequenced in a study of regulatory T cells in long-lasting Graves disease. Both iRepertoire HTBI primers and Arm-PCR of CDR3 regions were used to build the TCR beta libraries. TCRdb re-called the multiplex PCR reads with MiXCR, one entry per CDR3 protein. The sample contains 450,000 or so distinct CDR3 sequences, around 21% of which appear only once. As to time point: persistent/refractory GD, antithyroid drugs over 5 years with positive TRAb. PBMC-derived RNA was used for the TCR library. This sample comprised peripheral blood mononuclear cells (PBMCs), obtained when the disease was refractory, from a patient treated with antithyroid drugs. These receptors were obtained from a female donor with Graves disease.

This clonotype was found many times. This chain links TRBV2 with TRBJ2-1, with D possibly matching TRBD1 (6 bases). The CDR3 has 14 amino acids. Germline lookup yields CDR1 SNHLY and CDR2 FYNNEI. V was pared by 7 bases and J by 0 bases, with 10 bases between. The CDR3 DNA sequence: TGTGCCAGCAATGGACAGACCTCCTACAATGAGCAGTTCTTC. Translated: CASNGQTSYNEQFF.

This clonotype was recorded a few times. This chain's CDR3 is CASSLRANRYEQYF. The CDR3 DNA is TGTGCCAGCAGTTTAAGGGCCAATCGCTACGAGCAGTACTTC. This chain links TRBV27 with TRBJ2-7; D is unresolved. CDR3 length: 14 amino acids. The V gene lost 2 bases and the J gene lost 3 bases, with 11 bases spanning the gap. The germline V gene has CDR1 MNHEY and CDR2 SMNVEV (reference sequence).